These T cell receptor beta chains were read from a single sample in a study of blood T cell dynamics during melanoma immunotherapy. The table came from immunoSEQ multiplex PCR; TCRdb's copy has only in-frame clones and leaves some out. The top ten hold approximately 25% of the sample, which has 8,500 to 14,000 clones, around 90% seen once. This sample comprised blood, obtained from a patient treated with checkpoint blockade. The receptor source for this set is a human donor with melanoma. Both conserved end residues are trimmed from each CDR3. Each record gives: V gene, J gene, CDR3 protein.

TRBV14,TRBJ2-5,ASSQTTKPYQETQY
TRBV18,TRBJ2-2,ASSPGAYTGELF
TRBV2,TRBJ2-7,ASSPRWEQY
TRBV18,TRBJ1-3,ASWGRAGNTIY
TRBV27,TRBJ2-1,ASSRDPRAGEQF
TRBV29-1,TRBJ2-5,SVERGAYQETQY
TRBV28,TRBJ2-5,ASSPGETQY
TRBV6-6,TRBJ2-1,ASSPSGTYNEQF
TRBV29-1,TRBJ1-2,SARPGPTYGYT
TRBV6-1,TRBJ2-2,ASRDRAENTGELF
TRBV7-3,TRBJ1-1,ASSLTPGAHTEAF
TRBV10-3,TRBJ2-1,AISVGGSSYNEQF
TRBV29-1,TRBJ2-7,SVGDSAAQY